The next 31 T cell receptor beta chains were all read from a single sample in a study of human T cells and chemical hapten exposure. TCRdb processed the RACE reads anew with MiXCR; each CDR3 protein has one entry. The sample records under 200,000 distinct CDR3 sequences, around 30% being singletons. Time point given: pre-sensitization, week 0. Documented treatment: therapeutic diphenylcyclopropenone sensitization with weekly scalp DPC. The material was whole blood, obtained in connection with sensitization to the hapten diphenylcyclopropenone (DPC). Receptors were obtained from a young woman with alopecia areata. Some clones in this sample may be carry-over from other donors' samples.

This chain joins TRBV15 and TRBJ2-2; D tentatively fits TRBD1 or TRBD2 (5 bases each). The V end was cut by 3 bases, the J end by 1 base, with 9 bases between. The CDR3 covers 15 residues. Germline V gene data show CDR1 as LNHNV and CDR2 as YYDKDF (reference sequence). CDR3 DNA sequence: TGTGCCACCAGCAGCGGGGCAGAGAACACCGGGGAGCTGTTTTTT. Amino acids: CATSSGAENTGELFF.

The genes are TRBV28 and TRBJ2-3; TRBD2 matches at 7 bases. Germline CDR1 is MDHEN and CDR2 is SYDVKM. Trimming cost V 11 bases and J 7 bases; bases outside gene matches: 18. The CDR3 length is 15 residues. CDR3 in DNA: TGTGCCTCGGCTACCCGCGGGGGTGGTGTGTATACGCAGTATTTT. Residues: CASATRGGGVYTQYF.

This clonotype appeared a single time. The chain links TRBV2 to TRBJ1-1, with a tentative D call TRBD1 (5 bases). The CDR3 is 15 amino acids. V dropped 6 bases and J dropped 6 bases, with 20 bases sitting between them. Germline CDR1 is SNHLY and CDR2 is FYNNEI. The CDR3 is CASRGVGLPVPEAFF. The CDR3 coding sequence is TGTGCCAGCAGGGGGGTGGGGTTACCTGTCCCTGAAGCTTTCTTT.

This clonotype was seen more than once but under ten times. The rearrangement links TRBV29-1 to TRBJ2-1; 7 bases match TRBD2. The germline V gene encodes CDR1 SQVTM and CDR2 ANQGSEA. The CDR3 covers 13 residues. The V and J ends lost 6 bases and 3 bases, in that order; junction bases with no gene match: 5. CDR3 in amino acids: CSVAGRLYNEQFF. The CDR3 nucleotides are TGCAGCGTAGCGGGGAGGCTCTACAATGAGCAGTTCTTC.

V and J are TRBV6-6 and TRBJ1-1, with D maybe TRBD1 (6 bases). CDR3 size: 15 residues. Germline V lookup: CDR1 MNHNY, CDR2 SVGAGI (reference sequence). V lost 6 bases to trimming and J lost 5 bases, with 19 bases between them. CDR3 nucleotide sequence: TGTGCCAGCAGATTAACGGGCAGGGGAGAGACTGAAGCTTTCTTT. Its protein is CASRLTGRGETEAFF.

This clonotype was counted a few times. The CDR3 DNA reads TGCAGCACCTCACAGGGTGGTAATTCACCCCTCCACTTT. This translates into CSTSQGGNSPLHF. The V call is TRBV29-1, the J call TRBJ1-6; D may be TRBD1 (6 bases). Trimming took 8 bases from V and 6 from J, leaving 14 bases between them. Germline V gives CDR1 SQVTM, CDR2 ANQGSEA. This CDR3 is built from 13 residues.

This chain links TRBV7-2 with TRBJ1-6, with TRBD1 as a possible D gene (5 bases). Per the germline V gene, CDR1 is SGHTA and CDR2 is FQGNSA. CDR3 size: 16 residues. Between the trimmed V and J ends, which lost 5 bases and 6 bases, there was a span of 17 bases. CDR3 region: CASSGGYGDGNSPLHF. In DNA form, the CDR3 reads TGTGCCAGCAGCGGGGGGTACGGGGATGGTAATTCACCCCTCCACTTT.

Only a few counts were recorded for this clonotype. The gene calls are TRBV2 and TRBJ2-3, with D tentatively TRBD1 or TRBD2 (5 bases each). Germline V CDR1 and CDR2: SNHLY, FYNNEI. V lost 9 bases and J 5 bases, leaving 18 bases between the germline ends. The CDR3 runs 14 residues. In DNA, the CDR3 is TGTGCCAGTCGACCGGGACGGGTGCTAGATACGCAGTATTTT. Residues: CASRPGRVLDTQYF. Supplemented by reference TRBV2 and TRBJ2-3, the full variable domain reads EPEVTQTPSHQVTQMGQEVILRCVPISNHLYFYWYRQILGQKVEFLVSFYNNEISEKSEIFDDQFSVERPDGSNFTLKIRSTKLEDSAMYFCASRPGRVLDTQYFGPGTRLTVL.

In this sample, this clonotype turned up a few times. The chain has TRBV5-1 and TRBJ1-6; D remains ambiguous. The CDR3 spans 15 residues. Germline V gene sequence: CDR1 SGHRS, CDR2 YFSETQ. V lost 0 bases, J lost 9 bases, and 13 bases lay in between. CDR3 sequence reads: CASSLEAQPGSPLHF. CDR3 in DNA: TGCGCCAGCAGCTTGGAGGCCCAACCAGGTTCACCCCTCCACTTT.

The CDR3 protein is CSAPAQGYGYTF. CDR3 coding DNA: TGCAGTGCCCCGGCACAGGGCTATGGCTACACCTTC. The rearrangement joins TRBV20-1 to TRBJ1-2; maybe TRBD1 (6 bases). The germline V gene has CDR1 DFQATT and CDR2 SNEGSKA (reference sequence). V shed 6 bases and J shed 4 bases, with 12 bases lying between them. The CDR3 is made up of 12 amino acids.

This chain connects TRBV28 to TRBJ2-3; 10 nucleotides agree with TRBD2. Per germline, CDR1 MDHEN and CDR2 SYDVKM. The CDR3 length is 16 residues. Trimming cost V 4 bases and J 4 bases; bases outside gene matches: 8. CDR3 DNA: TGTGCCAGCAGTTCCCCAGGGACTAGCGAGGCAGATACGCAGTATTTT. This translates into CASSSPGTSEADTQYF.

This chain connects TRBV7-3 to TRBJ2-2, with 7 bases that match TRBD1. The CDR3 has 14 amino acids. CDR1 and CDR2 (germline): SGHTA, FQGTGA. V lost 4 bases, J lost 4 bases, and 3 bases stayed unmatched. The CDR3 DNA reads TGTGCCAGCAGCTCGACAGGGATCACCGGGGAGCTGTTTTTT. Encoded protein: CASSSTGITGELFF. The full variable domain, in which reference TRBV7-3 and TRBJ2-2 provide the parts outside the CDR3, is GAGVSQTPSNKVTEKGKYVELRCDPISGHTALYWYRQSLGQGPEFLIYFQGTGAADDSGLPNDRFFAVRPEGSVSTLKIQRTERGDSAVYLCASSSTGITGELFFGEGSRLTVL.

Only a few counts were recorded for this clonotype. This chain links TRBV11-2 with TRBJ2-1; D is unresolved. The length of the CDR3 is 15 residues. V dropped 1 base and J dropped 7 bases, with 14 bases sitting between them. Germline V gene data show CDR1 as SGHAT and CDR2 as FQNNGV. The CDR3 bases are TGTGCCAGCAGCTTAGCCCCGGGCCCTGGGAATGAGCAGTTCTTC. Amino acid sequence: CASSLAPGPGNEQFF.

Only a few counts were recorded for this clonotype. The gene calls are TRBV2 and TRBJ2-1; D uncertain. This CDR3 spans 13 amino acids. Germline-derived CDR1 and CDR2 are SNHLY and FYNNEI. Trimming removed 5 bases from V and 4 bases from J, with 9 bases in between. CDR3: CASSRAQYNEQFF. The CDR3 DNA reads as TGTGCCAGCAGTCGAGCTCAGTACAATGAGCAGTTCTTC.

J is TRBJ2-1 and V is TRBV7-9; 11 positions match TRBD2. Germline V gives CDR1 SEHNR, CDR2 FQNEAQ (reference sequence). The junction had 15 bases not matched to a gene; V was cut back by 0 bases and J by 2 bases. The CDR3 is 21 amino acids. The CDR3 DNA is TGTGCCAGCAGCTTAGCGAGTAAACTCCTAGCGGGAGGCCCCCCCTACAATGAGCAGTTCTTC. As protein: CASSLASKLLAGGPPYNEQFF.

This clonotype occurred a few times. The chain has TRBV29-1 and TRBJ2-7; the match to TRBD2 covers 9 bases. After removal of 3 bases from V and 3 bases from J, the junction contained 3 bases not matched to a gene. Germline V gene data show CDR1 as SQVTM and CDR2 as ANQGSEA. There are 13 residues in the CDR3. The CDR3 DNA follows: TGCAGCGTTGAGGCTAGCGGGGACTACGAGCAGTACTTC. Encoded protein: CSVEASGDYEQYF.

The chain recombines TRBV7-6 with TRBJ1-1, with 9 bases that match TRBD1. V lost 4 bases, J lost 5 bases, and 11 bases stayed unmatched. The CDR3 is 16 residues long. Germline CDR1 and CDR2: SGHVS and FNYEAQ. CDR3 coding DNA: TGTGCCAGCAGCTCCCGACCCGGGACAGGGTTGACTGAAGCTTTCTTT. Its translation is CASSSRPGTGLTEAFF.

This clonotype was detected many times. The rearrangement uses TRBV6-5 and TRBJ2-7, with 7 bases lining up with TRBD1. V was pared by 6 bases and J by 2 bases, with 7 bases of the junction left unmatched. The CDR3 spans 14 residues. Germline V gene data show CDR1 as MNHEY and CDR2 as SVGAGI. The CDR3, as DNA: TGTGCCAGCAGCCAGACAGGGTGGACCTACGAGCAGTACTTC. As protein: CASSQTGWTYEQYF.

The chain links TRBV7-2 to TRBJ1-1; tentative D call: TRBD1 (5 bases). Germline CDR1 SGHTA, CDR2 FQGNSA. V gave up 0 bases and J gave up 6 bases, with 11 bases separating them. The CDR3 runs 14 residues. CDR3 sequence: CASSLAVRVAEAFF. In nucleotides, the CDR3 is TGTGCCAGCAGCTTAGCCGTCAGGGTCGCTGAAGCTTTCTTT.

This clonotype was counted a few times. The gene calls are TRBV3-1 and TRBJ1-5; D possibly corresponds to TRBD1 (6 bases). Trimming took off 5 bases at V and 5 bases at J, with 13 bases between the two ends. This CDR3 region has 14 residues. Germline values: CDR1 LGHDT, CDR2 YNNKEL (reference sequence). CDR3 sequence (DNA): TGTGCCAGCAGCGTAAACTACAGGGATCAGCCCCAGCATTTT. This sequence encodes CASSVNYRDQPQHF.

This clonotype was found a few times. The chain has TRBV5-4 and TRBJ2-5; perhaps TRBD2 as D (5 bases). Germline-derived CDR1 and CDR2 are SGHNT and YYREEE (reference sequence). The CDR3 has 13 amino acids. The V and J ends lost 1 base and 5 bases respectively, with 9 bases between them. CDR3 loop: CASSLMGSETQYF. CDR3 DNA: TGTGCCAGCAGCTTGATGGGGAGCGAGACCCAGTACTTC.

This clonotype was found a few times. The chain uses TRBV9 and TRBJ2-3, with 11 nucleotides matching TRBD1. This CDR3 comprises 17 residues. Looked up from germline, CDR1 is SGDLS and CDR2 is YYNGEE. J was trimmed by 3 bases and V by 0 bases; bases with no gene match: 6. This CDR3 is CASSVAGTGGPTDTQYF. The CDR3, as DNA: TGTGCCAGCAGCGTAGCGGGGACAGGGGGACCGACAGATACGCAGTATTTT.

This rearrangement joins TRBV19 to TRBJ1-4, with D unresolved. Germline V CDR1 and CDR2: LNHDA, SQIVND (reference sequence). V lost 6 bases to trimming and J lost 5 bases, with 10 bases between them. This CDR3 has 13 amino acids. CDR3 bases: TGTGCCAGTAGGACCGCGACAAATGAAAAACTGTTTTTT. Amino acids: CASRTATNEKLFF.

The CDR3 DNA is TGTGCCAGCACTCCTCAGTTTAGTACTGTCTCCTACAATGAGCAGTTCTTC. Its protein product is CASTPQFSTVSYNEQFF. The chain employs TRBV27 and TRBJ2-1, with D unresolved. CDR3 length: 17 amino acids. V was shortened by 7 bases and J by 0 bases, with 19 bases between the two germline ends. Germline V CDR1 and CDR2: MNHEY, SMNVEV (reference sequence).

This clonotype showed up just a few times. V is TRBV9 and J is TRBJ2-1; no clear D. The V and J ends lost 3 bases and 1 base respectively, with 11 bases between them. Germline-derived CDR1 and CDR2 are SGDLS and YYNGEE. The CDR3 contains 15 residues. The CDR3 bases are TGTGCCAGCAGCGCAACCAGTACGTCCTACAATGAGCAGTTCTTC. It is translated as CASSATSTSYNEQFF.

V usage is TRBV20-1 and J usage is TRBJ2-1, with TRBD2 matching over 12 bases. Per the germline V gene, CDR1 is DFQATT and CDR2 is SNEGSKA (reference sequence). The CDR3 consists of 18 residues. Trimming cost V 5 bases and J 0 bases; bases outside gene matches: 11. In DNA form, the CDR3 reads TGCAGTGCTGCCGGACTAGCGGGGCCCTTAAGCTCCTACAATGAGCAGTTCTTC. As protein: CSAAGLAGPLSSYNEQFF.

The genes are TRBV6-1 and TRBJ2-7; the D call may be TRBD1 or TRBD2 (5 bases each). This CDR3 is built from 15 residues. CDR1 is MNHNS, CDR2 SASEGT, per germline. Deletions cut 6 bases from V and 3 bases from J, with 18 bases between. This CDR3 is CASSEGQGGHYEQYF. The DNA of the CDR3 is TGTGCCAGCAGCGAGGGGCAGGGTGGCCACTACGAGCAGTACTTC.

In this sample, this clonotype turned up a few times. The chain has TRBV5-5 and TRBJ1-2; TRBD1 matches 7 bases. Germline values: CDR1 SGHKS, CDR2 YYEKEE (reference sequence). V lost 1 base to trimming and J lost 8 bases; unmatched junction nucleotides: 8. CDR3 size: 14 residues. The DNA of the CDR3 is TGTGCCAGCAGCTTGAACAGGGGAGAGTGGGGCTACACCTTC. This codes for CASSLNRGEWGYTF.

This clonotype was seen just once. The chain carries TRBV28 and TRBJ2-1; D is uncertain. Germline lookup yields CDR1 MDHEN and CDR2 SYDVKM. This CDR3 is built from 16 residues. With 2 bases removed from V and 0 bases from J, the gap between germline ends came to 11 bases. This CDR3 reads CASSLVGPISYNEQFF. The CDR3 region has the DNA TGTGCCAGCAGTTTAGTTGGACCGATCTCCTACAATGAGCAGTTCTTC.

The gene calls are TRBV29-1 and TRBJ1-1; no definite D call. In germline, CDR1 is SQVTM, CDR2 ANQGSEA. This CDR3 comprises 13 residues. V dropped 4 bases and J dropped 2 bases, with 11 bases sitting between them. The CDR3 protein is CSVGHGTNTEAFF. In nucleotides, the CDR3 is TGCAGCGTTGGCCACGGTACCAACACTGAAGCTTTCTTT.

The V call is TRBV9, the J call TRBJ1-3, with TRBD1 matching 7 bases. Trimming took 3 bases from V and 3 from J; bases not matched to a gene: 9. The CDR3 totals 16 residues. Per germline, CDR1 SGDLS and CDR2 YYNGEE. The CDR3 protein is CASSEGQDRDGNTIYF. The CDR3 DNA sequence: TGTGCCAGCAGCGAGGGGCAAGACAGGGATGGAAACACCATATATTTT.